This T cell receptor beta chain is from a study of T-cell memory formation after mild COVID-19. Background on the study: For the most part, TCR clusters were specific to one donor. Notes on the study in general: Detection of some responders pre-infection suggested pre-existing cross-reactive memory T cells participated.

This clonotype was seen a few times. Its antigen remains unknown. TCRdb called the 5' RACE reads again in MiXCR, with one record for every CDR3 protein. The sample yields more than 150,000 distinct CDR3 sequences, around 20% seen once. There are 14 residues in the CDR3. CDR1 and CDR2 from the germline V gene are LGHNA and YSLEER. V was pared by 4 bases and J by 5 bases, with 5 bases of the junction left unmatched. This sequence was found in a man between 18 and 35 years old who had mild COVID-19 (a few samples of this study predate the infection). Cell type and time point are not known. Specimen: PBMCs or a T cell subset sorted from them (not recorded which). The chain joins TRBV4-3 to TRBJ2-1; 7 bases match TRBD2. The CDR3 loop reads CASSRRGNHNEQFF. CDR3 coding DNA: TGCGCCAGCAGCCGGCGGGGGAACCACAATGAGCAGTTCTTC.